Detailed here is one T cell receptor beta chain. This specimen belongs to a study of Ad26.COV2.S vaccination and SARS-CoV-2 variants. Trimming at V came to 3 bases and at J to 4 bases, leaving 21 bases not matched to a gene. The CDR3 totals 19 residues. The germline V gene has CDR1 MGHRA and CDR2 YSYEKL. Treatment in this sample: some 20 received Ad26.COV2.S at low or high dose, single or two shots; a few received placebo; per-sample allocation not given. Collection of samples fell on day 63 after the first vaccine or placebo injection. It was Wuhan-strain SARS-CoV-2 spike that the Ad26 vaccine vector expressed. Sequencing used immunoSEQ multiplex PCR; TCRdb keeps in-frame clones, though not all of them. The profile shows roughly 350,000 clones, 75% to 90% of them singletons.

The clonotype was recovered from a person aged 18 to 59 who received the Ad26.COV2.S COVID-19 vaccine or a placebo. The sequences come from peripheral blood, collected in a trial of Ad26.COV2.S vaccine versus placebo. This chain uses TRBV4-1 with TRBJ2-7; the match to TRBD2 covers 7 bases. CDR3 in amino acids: CASSQLPPANRDYVYEQYF. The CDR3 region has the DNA TGCGCCAGCAGCCAGCTACCACCGGCTAACCGGGACTATGTTTACGAGCAGTACTTC.